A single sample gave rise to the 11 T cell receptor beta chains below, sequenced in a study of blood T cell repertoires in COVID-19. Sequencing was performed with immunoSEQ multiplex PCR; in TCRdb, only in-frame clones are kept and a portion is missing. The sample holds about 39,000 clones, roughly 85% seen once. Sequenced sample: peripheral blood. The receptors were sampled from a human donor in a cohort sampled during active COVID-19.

The CDR3 bases are TGTGCCAGCAGTAGGGGAGAGACCCAGTACTTC. This gives the protein CASSRGETQYF. The V and J genes are TRBV6-5 and TRBJ2-5, with D possibly being TRBD1 (5 bases). CDR1 and CDR2 (germline): MNHEY, SVGAGI. The CDR3 runs 11 residues. Trimming removed 5 bases from V and 4 bases from J, with 5 bases in between.

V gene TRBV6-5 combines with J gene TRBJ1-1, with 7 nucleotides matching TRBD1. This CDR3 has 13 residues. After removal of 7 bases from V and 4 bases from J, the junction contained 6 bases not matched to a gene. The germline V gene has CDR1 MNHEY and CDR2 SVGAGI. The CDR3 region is CASKPNRGTEAFF. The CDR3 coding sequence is TGTGCCAGCAAACCCAACAGGGGCACTGAAGCTTTCTTT.

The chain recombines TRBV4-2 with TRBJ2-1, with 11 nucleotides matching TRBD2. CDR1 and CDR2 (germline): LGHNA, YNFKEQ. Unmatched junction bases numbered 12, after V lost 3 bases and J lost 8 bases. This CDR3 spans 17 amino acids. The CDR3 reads CASSQGPTSGGFYEQFF. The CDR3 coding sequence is TGTGCCAGCAGCCAGGGGCCAACTAGCGGGGGTTTCTATGAGCAGTTCTTC.

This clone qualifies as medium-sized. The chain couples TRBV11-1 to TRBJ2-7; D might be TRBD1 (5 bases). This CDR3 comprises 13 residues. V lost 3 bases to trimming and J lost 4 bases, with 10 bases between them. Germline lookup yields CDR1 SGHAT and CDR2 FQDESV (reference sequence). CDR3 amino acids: CASSFGRVYEQYF. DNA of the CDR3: TGTGCCAGCAGCTTCGGCAGGGTGTACGAGCAGTACTTC.

The CDR3, as DNA: TGCGCCAGCAGCGGAATAGCGGGGGCCGGCCGTAGGCTACTCTCCCCAGATACGCAGTATTTT. Protein: CASSGIAGAGRRLLSPDTQYF. The V gene is TRBV5-1, the J gene TRBJ2-3; 9 bases agree with TRBD2. This CDR3 region has 21 residues. The germline V gene has CDR1 SGHRS and CDR2 YFSETQ. V dropped 4 bases and J dropped 4; count of bases not matched to a gene: 25.

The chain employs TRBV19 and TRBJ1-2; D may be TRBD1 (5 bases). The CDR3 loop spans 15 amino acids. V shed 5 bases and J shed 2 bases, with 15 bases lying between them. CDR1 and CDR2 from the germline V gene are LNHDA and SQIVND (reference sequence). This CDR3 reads CASSQFIQANYGYTF. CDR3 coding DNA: TGTGCCAGTAGTCAGTTTATACAGGCAAACTATGGCTACACCTTC.

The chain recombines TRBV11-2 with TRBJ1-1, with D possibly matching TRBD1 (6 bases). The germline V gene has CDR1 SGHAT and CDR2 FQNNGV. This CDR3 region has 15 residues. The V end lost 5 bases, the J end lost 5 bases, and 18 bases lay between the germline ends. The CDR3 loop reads CASSTTDSPATEAFF. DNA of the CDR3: TGTGCCAGCAGCACAACGGACAGCCCGGCGACTGAAGCTTTCTTT. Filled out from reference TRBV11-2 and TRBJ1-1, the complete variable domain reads EAGVAQSPRYKIIEKRQSVAFWCNPISGHATLYWYQQILGQGPKLLIQFQNNGVVDDSQLPKDRFSAERLKGVDSTLKIQPAKLEDSAVYLCASSTTDSPATEAFFGQGTRLTVV.

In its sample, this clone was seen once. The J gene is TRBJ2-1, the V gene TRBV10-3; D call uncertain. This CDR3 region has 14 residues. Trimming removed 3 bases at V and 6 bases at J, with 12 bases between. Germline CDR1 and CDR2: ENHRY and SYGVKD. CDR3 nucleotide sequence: TGTGCCATCAGTGAAAGACACCCGACCAATGAGCAGTTCTTC. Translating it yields CAISERHPTNEQFF.

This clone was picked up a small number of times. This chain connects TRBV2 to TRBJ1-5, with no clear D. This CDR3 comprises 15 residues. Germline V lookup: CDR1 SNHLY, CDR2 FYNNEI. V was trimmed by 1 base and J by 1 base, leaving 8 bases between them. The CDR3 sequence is CASSEGYESNQPQHF. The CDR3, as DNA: TGTGCCAGCAGTGAAGGGTATGAGAGCAATCAGCCCCAGCATTTT.

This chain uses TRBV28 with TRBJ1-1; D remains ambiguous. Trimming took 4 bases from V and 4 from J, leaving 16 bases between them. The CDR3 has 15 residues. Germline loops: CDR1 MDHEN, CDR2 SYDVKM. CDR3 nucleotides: TGTGCCAGCAGTTCACCTGGACTGGGTTCCACTGAAGCTTTCTTT. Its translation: CASSSPGLGSTEAFF.

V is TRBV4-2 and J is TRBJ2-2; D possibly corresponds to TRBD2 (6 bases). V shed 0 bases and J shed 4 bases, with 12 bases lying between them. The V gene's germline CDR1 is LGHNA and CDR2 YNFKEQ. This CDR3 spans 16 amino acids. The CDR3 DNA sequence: TGTGCCAGCAGCCAAGAAATAGCGGACGGCACCGGGGAGCTGTTTTTT. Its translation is CASSQEIADGTGELFF.